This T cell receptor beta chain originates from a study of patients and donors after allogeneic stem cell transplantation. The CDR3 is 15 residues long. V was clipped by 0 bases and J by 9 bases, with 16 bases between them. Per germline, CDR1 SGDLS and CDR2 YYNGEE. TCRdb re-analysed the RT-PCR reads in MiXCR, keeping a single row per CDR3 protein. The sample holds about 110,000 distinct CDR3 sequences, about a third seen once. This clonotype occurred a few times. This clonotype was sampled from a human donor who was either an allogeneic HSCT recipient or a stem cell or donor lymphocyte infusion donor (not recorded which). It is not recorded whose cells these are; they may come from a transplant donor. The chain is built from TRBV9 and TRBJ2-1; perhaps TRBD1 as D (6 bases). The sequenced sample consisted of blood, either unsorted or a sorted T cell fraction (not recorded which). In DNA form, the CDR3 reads TGTGCCAGCAGCGTAGAGGGACACCGAGGGGCTGAGCAGTTCTTC. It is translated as CASSVEGHRGAEQFF.